These 32 T cell receptor beta chains share one sample of origin, sequenced in a study of identical twins. MiXCR, applied by TCRdb to the 5' RACE reads, yields one record per CDR3 protein. The table includes some 1,600,000 distinct CDR3 sequences, under 35% detected once. Sequences were obtained from cord blood. Every receptor here comes from a newborn girl in good health.

This clonotype was found a few times. The chain couples TRBV12-3 or TRBV12-4 to TRBJ2-5; D is perhaps TRBD1 (5 bases). The CDR3 has 16 residues. The germline V and J ends were trimmed by 2 bases and 3 bases, with 16 bases remaining between them. CDR3 sequence reads: CASSLTHAQAEETQYF. CDR3 in DNA: TGTGCCAGCAGTTTAACGCATGCACAGGCGGAAGAGACCCAGTACTTC.

This clonotype was counted only a few times. The chain links TRBV6-1 to TRBJ2-3, with D unclear. CDR3 length: 12 residues. Germline V gives CDR1 MNHNS, CDR2 SASEGT. The V end was cut by 4 bases, the J end by 7 bases, with 9 bases between. DNA of the CDR3: TGTGCCAGCAGTGCGGACGGTTATACGCAGTATTTT. Its translation: CASSADGYTQYF.

V usage is TRBV3-1 and J usage is TRBJ2-3, with a weak D call TRBD2 (5 bases). The germline V and J ends were trimmed by 1 base and 4 bases, with 9 bases remaining between them. Looked up from germline, CDR1 is LGHDT and CDR2 is YNNKEL (reference sequence). The CDR3 is made up of 14 amino acids. The CDR3 loop reads CASSQVRTSDTQYF. The CDR3 DNA sequence: TGTGCCAGCAGCCAAGTAAGGACTTCAGATACGCAGTATTTT.

This clonotype showed up just a few times. CDR3 in DNA: TGTGCCAGCAGTCAAGGACAGGGGCTGCCCCAGCATTTT. This codes for CASSQGQGLPQHF. The chain has TRBV6-2 or TRBV6-3 and TRBJ1-5, with 9 positions matching TRBD1. V was pared by 5 bases and J by 9 bases, with 5 bases of the junction left unmatched. Germline assignment: CDR1 MNHEY and CDR2 SVGEGT. CDR3 length equals 13 residues.

The chain uses TRBV6-5 and TRBJ2-1; 7 bases fit TRBD1. V lost 2 bases to trimming and J lost 4 bases; unmatched junction nucleotides: 20. The CDR3 spans 20 residues. Germline CDR1 and CDR2: MNHEY and SVGAGI. For the CDR3, the DNA is TGTGCCAGCAGTTACACGGATCTCAACAGGGGAGAGATATCATACAATGAGCAGTTCTTC. Protein: CASSYTDLNRGEISYNEQFF.

This clonotype occurred many times. CDR3: CATSDLGGGDYNEQFF. The CDR3 nucleotides read TGTGCCACCAGTGATTTAGGTGGGGGGGACTACAATGAGCAGTTCTTC. The J gene is TRBJ2-1, the V gene TRBV24-1, with 7 positions matching TRBD2. Germline V gene data show CDR1 as KGHDR and CDR2 as SFDVKD. The V segment lost 1 base and the J segment 3 bases; nucleotides outside the gene matches: 5. The CDR3 is 16 residues long.

The chain combines TRBV5-1 with TRBJ2-1; 9 bases match TRBD2. The CDR3 contains 15 residues. V shed 3 bases, J shed 4 bases, and the junction held 5 bases outside the gene matches. The germline gives CDR1 SGHRS, CDR2 YFSETQ. Here the CDR3 DNA reads TGCGCCAGCAGCTATGCTAGCGGGAATTACAATGAGCAGTTCTTC. Encoded protein: CASSYASGNYNEQFF.

The rearrangement joins TRBV10-3 to TRBJ1-2, with 9 bases lining up with TRBD1. The CDR3 length is 14 residues. The germline V gene encodes CDR1 ENHRY and CDR2 SYGVKD. Germline trimming cut 8 bases from V and 4 bases from J; bases unmatched to any gene: 8. This CDR3 reads CAIGTGTNSYGYTF. The DNA for the CDR3 is TGTGCCATCGGGACAGGGACCAACTCCTATGGCTACACCTTC.

This clonotype was detected once. A read error may account for a junction end that differs from germline. The rearrangement uses TRBV14 and TRBJ2-5, with 7 bases matching TRBD2. The tail of the sequence fits TRBJ2-7 better, so the J call may be wrong. Germline loops: CDR1 SGHDN, CDR2 FVKESK. The CDR3 is made up of 13 amino acids. The DNA of the CDR3 is TGTGCCGGCAGCCAAGTGCGGGGGAGCGAGCAGTACTTC. Residues: CAGSQVRGSEQYF.

This sequence joins TRBV20-1 and TRBJ2-6, with D possibly called TRBD1 or TRBD2 (5 bases each). The CDR3 spans 11 residues. Germline lookup yields CDR1 DFQATT and CDR2 SNEGSKA (reference sequence). CDR3 protein: CRGGGANVLTF. CDR3 coding DNA: TGCCGGGGCGGGGGGGCCAACGTCCTGACTTTC.

Concerning this clonotype itself: Sequence at one end of the junction differs from germline and may be a read error. The chain joins TRBV20-1 to TRBJ2-5; TRBD2 matches 10 bases. Germline CDR1 DFQATT, CDR2 SNEGSKA (reference sequence). The length of the CDR3 is 15 residues. This CDR3 is CSVRWTSGFQETQYF. The CDR3 nucleotides are TGCAGTGTTAGATGGACTAGCGGATTCCAAGAGACCCAGTACTTC.

Only a few counts were recorded for this clonotype. The rearrangement joins TRBV10-3 to TRBJ1-2; 8 nucleotides match TRBD1. The junction had 14 bases not matched to a gene; V was cut back by 6 bases and J by 8 bases. The germline V gene encodes CDR1 ENHRY and CDR2 SYGVKD. CDR3 length: 15 amino acids. The CDR3: CAIRDVSDREGGYTF. The CDR3 nucleotides read TGTGCCATCAGGGACGTCTCGGACAGGGAAGGAGGCTACACCTTC.

This clonotype was picked up a small number of times. The chain links TRBV20-1 to TRBJ2-7; D might be TRBD1 (6 bases). Germline V CDR1 and CDR2: DFQATT, SNEGSKA (reference sequence). Deletions cut 2 bases from V and 2 bases from J, with 10 bases between. This CDR3 region has 13 residues. In DNA form, the CDR3 reads TGCAGTGCTAGAATCGGACAGACCTACGAGCAGTACTTC. Amino acid sequence: CSARIGQTYEQYF.

The chain combines TRBV6-5 with TRBJ2-5; no definite D call. The CDR3 extends over 13 amino acids. CDR1 is MNHEY and CDR2 is SVGAGI in the germline V gene. The V end lost 2 bases, the J end lost 5 bases, and 9 bases lay between the germline ends. The CDR3 loop is CASSYKTPETQYF. As DNA, the CDR3 is TGTGCCAGCAGTTACAAGACGCCGGAGACCCAGTACTTC.

At least ten counts were recorded for this clonotype. This chain links TRBV25-1 with TRBJ2-5, with TRBD2 as a possible D gene (6 bases). Per germline, CDR1 MGHDK and CDR2 SYGVNS. Trimming shortened V by 8 bases and J by 2 bases, and 9 bases separated the two germline ends. There are 12 residues in the CDR3. The CDR3 DNA reads as TGTGCCAGCTCGGCGGGGCAAGAGACCCAGTACTTC. It specifies CASSAGQETQYF.

The genes are TRBV10-1 and TRBJ1-5, with D possibly matching TRBD1 (5 bases). Trimming removed 9 bases at V and 0 bases at J, with 12 bases between. The CDR3 loop spans 14 amino acids. CDR1 is WNHNN, CDR2 SYGVQD, per germline (reference sequence). The CDR3 DNA is TGCGCCAGATACCAGGGTTATAGCAATCAGCCCCAGCATTTT. Translation: CARYQGYSNQPQHF.

The chain employs TRBV2 and TRBJ1-1, with D possibly TRBD1 on 6 matching bases. Trimming pared 6 bases from V and 6 bases from J, leaving 14 bases between. Germline CDR1 and CDR2: SNHLY and FYNNEI. This CDR3 contains 13 residues. The chain's CDR3 is CASSARQVSEAFF. DNA for the CDR3: TGTGCCAGCAGCGCGCGACAGGTTTCTGAAGCTTTCTTT.

This clonotype was detected only a few times. This chain connects TRBV5-1 to TRBJ1-2; TRBD1 matches at 7 bases. This CDR3 comprises 16 residues. The V segment lost 2 bases and the J segment 6 bases; nucleotides outside the gene matches: 13. The germline CDR1 and CDR2 sequences are SGHRS and YFSETQ. CDR3 loop: CASSLWGRQGSDGYTF. Written as DNA, the CDR3 is TGCGCCAGCAGCTTATGGGGAAGACAGGGATCGGATGGCTACACCTTC.

The chain employs TRBV4-1 and TRBJ2-1, with 9 positions matching TRBD2. The CDR3 is 16 residues long. V gave up 4 bases and J gave up 2 bases; unmatched junction bases: 6. Germline V CDR1 and CDR2: MGHRA, YSYEKL. The CDR3 reads CASSPKSGGTYNEQFF. CDR3 bases: TGCGCCAGCAGCCCTAAAAGCGGGGGGACCTACAATGAGCAGTTCTTC.

V usage is TRBV4-2 and J usage is TRBJ2-1, with 9 bases fitting TRBD2. The trim removed 1 base at V and 4 bases at J, leaving 8 bases unmatched. The CDR3 spans 17 residues. The germline V gene has CDR1 LGHNA and CDR2 YNFKEQ. In DNA form, the CDR3 reads TGTGCCAGCAGCCAAGGATTAGCGGGGGATCCGTACAATGAGCAGTTCTTC. Protein: CASSQGLAGDPYNEQFF.

This clonotype appeared a few times. The chain combines TRBV12-3 or TRBV12-4 with TRBJ2-1; D is unclear. Deletions cut 7 bases from V and 9 bases from J, with 13 bases between. The CDR3 spans 12 residues. The chain's CDR3 is CASTATGGEQFF. DNA of the CDR3: TGTGCCAGCACCGCCACTGGTGGTGAGCAGTTCTTC.

This chain connects TRBV20-1 to TRBJ2-1; TRBD2 matches at 11 bases. CDR1 and CDR2 from the germline V gene are DFQATT and SNEGSKA (reference sequence). V lost 6 bases to trimming and J lost 8 bases; unmatched junction nucleotides: 9. CDR3 length: 14 amino acids. CDR3 region: CSASRLAGGHEQFF. CDR3 DNA sequence: TGCAGTGCAAGCAGGCTAGCGGGAGGCCATGAGCAGTTCTTC.

In this sample, this clonotype turned up a few times. V usage is TRBV20-1 and J usage is TRBJ2-3; 11 bases align to TRBD1. The germline gives CDR1 DFQATT, CDR2 SNEGSKA (reference sequence). Losses at the gene ends were 5 bases for V and 0 bases for J; bases not matched to a gene: 4. The CDR3 is 15 residues long. This CDR3 is CSAGTGGLSTDTQYF. DNA of the CDR3: TGCAGTGCTGGGACAGGGGGATTGAGCACAGATACGCAGTATTTT.

This clonotype was seen only a few times. The rearrangement links TRBV7-9 to TRBJ2-1, with unresolved D. CDR1 and CDR2 (germline): SEHNR, FQNEAQ (reference sequence). Between the trimmed V and J ends, which lost 9 bases and 2 bases, there was a span of 14 bases. This CDR3 is built from 14 residues. CDR3 sequence: CASHSYYAYNEQFF. CDR3 bases: TGTGCCAGTCATTCCTATTACGCCTACAATGAGCAGTTCTTC.

The chain recombines TRBV12-3 or TRBV12-4 with TRBJ1-2; 7 nucleotides line up with TRBD1. This CDR3 spans 13 amino acids. The ends lost 3 bases at V and 6 bases at J; junction bases unmatched: 4. CDR3 nucleotide sequence: TGTGCCAGCAGTTTTAACAGGGGCAATGGCTACACCTTC. This encodes CASSFNRGNGYTF.

This clonotype was observed a few times. V and J are TRBV9 and TRBJ2-1; 10 bases are shared with TRBD2. The CDR3 totals 16 residues. The J segment lost 6 bases and the V segment lost 4 bases, leaving 10 bases of the junction unmatched. The germline gives CDR1 SGDLS, CDR2 YYNGEE. CDR3 protein: CASSLHPGTSANEQFF. CDR3 sequence (DNA): TGTGCCAGCAGCCTCCATCCCGGGACTAGCGCCAATGAGCAGTTCTTC.

This chain links TRBV29-1 with TRBJ2-5, with TRBD2 matching over 11 bases. This CDR3 comprises 12 residues. The V gene end was trimmed by 7 bases and the J gene end by 11 bases; junction bases not matched to a gene: 9. Germline-derived CDR1 and CDR2 are SQVTM and ANQGSEA. The DNA of the CDR3 is TGCAGCGCAGCAGGACTAGCGGGTGAGCAGTACTTC. Protein sequence: CSAAGLAGEQYF.

This chain connects TRBV14 to TRBJ1-4, with 10 bases matching TRBD1. The CDR3 runs to 15 residues. The ends lost 5 bases at V and 11 bases at J; junction bases unmatched: 11. Germline assignment: CDR1 SGHDN and CDR2 FVKESK. DNA of the CDR3: TGTGCCAGCAGCAAGCCGGGACAGGGGATAAGGAAACTGTTTTTT. It translates to CASSKPGQGIRKLFF.

This clonotype was counted a few times. The chain combines TRBV6-5 with TRBJ1-5, with D perhaps matching TRBD1 (6 bases). In germline, CDR1 is MNHEY, CDR2 SVGAGI. CDR3 length: 13 amino acids. Trimming removed 8 bases from V and 4 bases from J, with 12 bases in between. For the CDR3, the DNA is TGTGCCAGCCGACTGGGGGCAAATCAGCCCCAGCATTTT. The encoded protein is CASRLGANQPQHF.

This clonotype was detected a few times. The V gene is TRBV20-1, the J gene TRBJ2-7, with D unresolved. Germline V CDR1 and CDR2: DFQATT, SNEGSKA (reference sequence). Between the trimmed V and J ends, which lost 0 bases and 2 bases, there was a span of 11 bases. CDR3 length: 14 residues. The CDR3 DNA sequence: TGCAGTGCTAGAGACCCAGGATGGACCTACGAGCAGTACTTC. It is translated as CSARDPGWTYEQYF.

This chain uses TRBV3-1 with TRBJ2-4, with 7 bases aligning to TRBD2. In germline, CDR1 is LGHDT, CDR2 YNNKEL (reference sequence). V shed 4 bases, J shed 3 bases, and the junction held 3 bases outside the gene matches. The CDR3 runs 14 residues. This CDR3 is CASSPTSVKNIQYF. CDR3 nucleotide sequence: TGTGCCAGCAGCCCTACTAGCGTCAAAAACATTCAGTACTTC.

This CDR3 reads CASSYEQSGSNTEAFF. The CDR3 DNA sequence: TGTGCCAGCAGTTACGAACAATCCGGGTCGAACACTGAAGCTTTCTTT. The chain recombines TRBV6-2 or TRBV6-3 with TRBJ1-1; D remains ambiguous. The germline CDR1 and CDR2 sequences are MNHEY and SVGEGT. Trimming left V 2 bases short and J 1 base short, with 14 bases between. This CDR3 spans 16 amino acids.